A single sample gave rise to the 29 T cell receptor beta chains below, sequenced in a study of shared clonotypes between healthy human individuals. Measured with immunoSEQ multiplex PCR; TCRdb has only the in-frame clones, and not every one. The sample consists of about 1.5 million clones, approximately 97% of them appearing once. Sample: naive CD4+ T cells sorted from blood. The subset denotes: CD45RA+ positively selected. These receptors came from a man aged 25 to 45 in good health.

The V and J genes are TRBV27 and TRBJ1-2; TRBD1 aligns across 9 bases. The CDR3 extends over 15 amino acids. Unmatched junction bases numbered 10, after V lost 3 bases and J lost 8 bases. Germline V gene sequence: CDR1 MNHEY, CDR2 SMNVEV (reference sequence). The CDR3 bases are TGTGCCAGCAGTTTTGTGACAGGGGGGCCTAGGGGCTACACCTTC. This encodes CASSFVTGGPRGYTF.

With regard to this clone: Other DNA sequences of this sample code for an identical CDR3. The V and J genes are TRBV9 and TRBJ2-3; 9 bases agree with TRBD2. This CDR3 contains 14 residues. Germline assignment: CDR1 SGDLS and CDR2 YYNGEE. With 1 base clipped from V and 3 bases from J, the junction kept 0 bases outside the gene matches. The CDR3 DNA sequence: TGTGCCAGCAGCGTAACTAGCGGGACAGATACGCAGTATTTT. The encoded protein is CASSVTSGTDTQYF.

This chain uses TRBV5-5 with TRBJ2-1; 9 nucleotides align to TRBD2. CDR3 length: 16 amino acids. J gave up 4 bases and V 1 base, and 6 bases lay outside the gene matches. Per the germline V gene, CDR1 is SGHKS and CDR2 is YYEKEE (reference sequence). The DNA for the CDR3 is TGTGCCAGCAGCTTGACGACTAGCGGATTTTACAATGAGCAGTTCTTC. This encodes CASSLTTSGFYNEQFF. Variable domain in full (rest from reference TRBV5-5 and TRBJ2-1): DAGVTQSPTHLIKTRGQQVTLRCSPISGHKSVSWYQQVLGQGPQFIFQYYEKEERGRGNFPDRFSARQFPNYSSELNVNALLLGDSALYLCASSLTTSGFYNEQFFGPGTRLTVL.

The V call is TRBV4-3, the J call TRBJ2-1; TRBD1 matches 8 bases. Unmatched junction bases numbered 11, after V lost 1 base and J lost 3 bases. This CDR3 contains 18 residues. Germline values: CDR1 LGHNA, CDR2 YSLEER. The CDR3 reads CASSQVDITGGLYNEQFF. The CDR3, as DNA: TGCGCCAGCAGCCAAGTCGACATAACAGGGGGTCTCTACAATGAGCAGTTCTTC.

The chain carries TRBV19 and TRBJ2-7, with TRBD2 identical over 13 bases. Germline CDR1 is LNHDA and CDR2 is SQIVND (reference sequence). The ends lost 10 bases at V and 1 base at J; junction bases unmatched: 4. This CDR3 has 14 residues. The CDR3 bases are TGTGCCACGGGGACTAGCGGGACTTCCTACGAGCAGTACTTC. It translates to CATGTSGTSYEQYF.

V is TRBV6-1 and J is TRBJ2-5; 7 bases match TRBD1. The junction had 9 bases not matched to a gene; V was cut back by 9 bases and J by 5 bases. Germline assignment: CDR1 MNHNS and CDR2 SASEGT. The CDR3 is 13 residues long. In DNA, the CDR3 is TGTGCCAGTAGGCAGGGGGTAAGGGAGACCCAGTACTTC. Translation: CASRQGVRETQYF.

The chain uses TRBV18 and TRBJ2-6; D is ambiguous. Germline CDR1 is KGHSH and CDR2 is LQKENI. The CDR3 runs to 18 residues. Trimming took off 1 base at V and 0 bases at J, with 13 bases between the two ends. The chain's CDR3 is CASSPLTAGSSGANVLTF. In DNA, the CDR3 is TGTGCCAGCTCACCACTTACGGCCGGAAGCTCTGGGGCCAACGTCCTGACTTTC.

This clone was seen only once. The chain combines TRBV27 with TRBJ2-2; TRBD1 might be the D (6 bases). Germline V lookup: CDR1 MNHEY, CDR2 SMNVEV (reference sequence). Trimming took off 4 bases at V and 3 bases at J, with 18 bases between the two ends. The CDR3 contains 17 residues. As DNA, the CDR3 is TGTGCCAGCAGTTGGAACCTGGACAGAACCGACACCGGGGAGCTGTTTTTT. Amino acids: CASSWNLDRTDTGELFF.

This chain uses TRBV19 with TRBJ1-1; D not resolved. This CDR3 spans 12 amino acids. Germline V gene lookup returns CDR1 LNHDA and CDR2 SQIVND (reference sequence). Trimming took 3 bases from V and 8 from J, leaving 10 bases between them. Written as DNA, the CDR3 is TGTGCCAGTAGTATGAGTCGGGCAGAAGCTTTCTTT. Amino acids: CASSMSRAEAFF.

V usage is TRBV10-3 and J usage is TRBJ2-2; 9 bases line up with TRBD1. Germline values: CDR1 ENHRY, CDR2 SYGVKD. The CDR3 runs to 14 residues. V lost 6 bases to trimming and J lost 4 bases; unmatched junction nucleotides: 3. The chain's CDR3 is CAIRQGAGTGELFF. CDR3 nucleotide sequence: TGTGCCATCAGACAGGGGGCGGGCACCGGGGAGCTGTTTTTT.

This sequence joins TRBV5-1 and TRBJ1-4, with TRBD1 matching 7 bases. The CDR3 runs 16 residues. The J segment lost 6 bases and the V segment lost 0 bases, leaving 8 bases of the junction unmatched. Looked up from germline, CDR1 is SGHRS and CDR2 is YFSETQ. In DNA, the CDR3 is TGCGCCAGCAGCTTGGAGAAAGGGGGCTGGGATGAAAAACTGTTTTTT. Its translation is CASSLEKGGWDEKLFF.

The CDR3 DNA sequence: TGCGCCAGCAGCCAAGATCCCCAAGCTGTCGAGACCCAGTACTTC. Encoded protein: CASSQDPQAVETQYF. The J gene is TRBJ2-5, the V gene TRBV4-1; D remains unclear. There are 15 residues in the CDR3. Trimming cost V 0 bases and J 5 bases, with 13 bases left between them. Per the germline V gene, CDR1 is MGHRA and CDR2 is YSYEKL.

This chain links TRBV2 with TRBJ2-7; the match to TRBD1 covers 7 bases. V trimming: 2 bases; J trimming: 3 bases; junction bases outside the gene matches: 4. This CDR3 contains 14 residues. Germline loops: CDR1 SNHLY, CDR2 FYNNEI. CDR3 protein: CASSEQGEIYEQYF. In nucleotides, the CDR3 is TGTGCCAGCAGTGAACAGGGGGAGATCTACGAGCAGTACTTC.

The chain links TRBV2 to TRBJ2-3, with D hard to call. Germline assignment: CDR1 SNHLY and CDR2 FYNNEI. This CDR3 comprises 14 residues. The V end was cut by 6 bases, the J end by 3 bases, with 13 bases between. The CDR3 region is CASRQSRQTDTQYF. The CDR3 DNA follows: TGTGCCAGCAGACAAAGCCGCCAAACAGATACGCAGTATTTT.

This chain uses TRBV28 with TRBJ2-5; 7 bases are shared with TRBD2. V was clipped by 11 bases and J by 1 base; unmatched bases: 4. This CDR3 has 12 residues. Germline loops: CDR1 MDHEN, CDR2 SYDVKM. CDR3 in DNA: TGTGCCGAAGGGACTACCCAAGAGACCCAGTACTTC. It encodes CAEGTTQETQYF.

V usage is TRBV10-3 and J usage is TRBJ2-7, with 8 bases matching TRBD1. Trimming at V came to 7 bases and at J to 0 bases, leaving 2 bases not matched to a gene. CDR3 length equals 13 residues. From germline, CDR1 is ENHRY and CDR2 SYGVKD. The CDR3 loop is CAIKGTGSYEQYF. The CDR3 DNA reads TGTGCCATCAAAGGGACAGGCTCCTACGAGCAGTACTTC.

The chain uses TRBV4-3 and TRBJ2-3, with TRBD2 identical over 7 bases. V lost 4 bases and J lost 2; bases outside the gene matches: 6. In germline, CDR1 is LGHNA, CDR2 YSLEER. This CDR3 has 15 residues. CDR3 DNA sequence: TGCGCCAGCAGCCGATCACTAGCGAACACAGATACGCAGTATTTT. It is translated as CASSRSLANTDTQYF.

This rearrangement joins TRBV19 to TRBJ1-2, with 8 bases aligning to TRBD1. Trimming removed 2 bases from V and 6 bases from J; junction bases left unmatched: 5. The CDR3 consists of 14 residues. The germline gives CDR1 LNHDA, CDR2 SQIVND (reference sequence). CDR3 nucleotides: TGTGCCAGTAGTATACGGACAGGGTTGAATGGCTACACCTTC. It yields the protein CASSIRTGLNGYTF.

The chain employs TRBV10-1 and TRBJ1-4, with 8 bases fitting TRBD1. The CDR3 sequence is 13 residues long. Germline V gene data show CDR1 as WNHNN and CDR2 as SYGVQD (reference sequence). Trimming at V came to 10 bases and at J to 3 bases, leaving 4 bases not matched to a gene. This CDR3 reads CANRDRPNEKLFF. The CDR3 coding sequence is TGCGCCAACAGGGACAGGCCTAATGAAAAACTGTTTTTT.

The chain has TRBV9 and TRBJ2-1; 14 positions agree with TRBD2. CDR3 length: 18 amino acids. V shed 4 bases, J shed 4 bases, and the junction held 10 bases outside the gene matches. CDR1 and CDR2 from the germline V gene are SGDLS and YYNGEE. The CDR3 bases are TGTGCCAGCAGCTCACAGGGACTAGCGGGAGTAGGTTACAATGAGCAGTTCTTC. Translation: CASSSQGLAGVGYNEQFF.

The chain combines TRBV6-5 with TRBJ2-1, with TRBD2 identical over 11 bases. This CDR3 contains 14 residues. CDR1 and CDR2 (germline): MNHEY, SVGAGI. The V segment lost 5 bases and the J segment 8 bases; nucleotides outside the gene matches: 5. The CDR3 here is CASSLAGGGHEQFF. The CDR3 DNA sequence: TGTGCCAGCAGTCTAGCGGGAGGTGGCCATGAGCAGTTCTTC.

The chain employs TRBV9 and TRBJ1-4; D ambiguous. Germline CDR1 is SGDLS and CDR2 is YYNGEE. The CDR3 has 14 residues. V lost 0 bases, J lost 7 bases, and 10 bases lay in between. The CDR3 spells CASSVGLGAEKLFF. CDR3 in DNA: TGTGCCAGCAGCGTAGGTCTGGGAGCTGAAAAACTGTTTTTT.

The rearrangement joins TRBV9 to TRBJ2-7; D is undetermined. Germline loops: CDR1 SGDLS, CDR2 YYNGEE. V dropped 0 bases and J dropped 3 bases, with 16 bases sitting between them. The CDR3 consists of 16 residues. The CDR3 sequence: CASSVDRIGKIYEQYF. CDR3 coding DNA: TGTGCCAGCAGCGTAGATCGGATAGGGAAGATCTACGAGCAGTACTTC.

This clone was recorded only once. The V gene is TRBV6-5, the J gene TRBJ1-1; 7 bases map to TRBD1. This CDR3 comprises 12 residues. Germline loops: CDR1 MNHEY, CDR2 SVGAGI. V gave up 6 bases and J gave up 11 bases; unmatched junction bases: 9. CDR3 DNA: TGTGCCAGCAGCCGCACGAGGGGGCGCGCTTTCTTT. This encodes CASSRTRGRAFF.

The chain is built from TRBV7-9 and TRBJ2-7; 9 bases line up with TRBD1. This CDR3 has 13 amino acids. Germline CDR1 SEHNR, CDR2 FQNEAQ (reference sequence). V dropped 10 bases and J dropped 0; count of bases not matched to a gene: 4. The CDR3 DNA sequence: TGTGCCACCGGGACAGGGACCTCCTACGAGCAGTACTTC. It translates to CATGTGTSYEQYF. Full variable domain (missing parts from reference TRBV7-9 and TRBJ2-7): DTGVSQNPRHKITKRGQNVTFRCDPISEHNRLYWYRQTLGQGPEFLTYFQNEAQLEKSRLLSDRFSAERPKGSFSTLEIQRTEQGDSAMYLCATGTGTSYEQYFGPGTRLTVT.

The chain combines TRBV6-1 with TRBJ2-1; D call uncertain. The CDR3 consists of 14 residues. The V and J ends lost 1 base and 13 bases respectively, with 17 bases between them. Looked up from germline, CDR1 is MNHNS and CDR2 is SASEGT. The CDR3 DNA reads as TGTGCCAGCAGTGAAGTCAGTAGGTTATTAGATCAGTTCTTC. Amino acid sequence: CASSEVSRLLDQFF.

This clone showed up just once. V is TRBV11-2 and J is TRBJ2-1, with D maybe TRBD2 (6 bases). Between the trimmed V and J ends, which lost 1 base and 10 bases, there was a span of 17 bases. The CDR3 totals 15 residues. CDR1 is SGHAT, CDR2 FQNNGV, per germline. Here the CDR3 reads CASSLALAPTGEQFF. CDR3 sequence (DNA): TGTGCCAGCAGCTTAGCCCTAGCGCCAACAGGAGAGCAGTTCTTC.

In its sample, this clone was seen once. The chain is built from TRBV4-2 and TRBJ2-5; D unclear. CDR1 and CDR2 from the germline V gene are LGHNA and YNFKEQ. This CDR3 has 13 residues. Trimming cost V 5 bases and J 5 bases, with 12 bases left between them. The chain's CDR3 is CASSFRTRETQYF. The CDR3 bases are TGTGCCAGCAGCTTTAGAACAAGGGAGACCCAGTACTTC.

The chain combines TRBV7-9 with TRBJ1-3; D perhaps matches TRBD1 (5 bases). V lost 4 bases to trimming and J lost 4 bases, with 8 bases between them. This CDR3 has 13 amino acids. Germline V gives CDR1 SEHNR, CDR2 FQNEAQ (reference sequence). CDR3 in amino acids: CASSSRGGNTIYF. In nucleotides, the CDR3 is TGTGCCAGCAGCTCGCGGGGGGGAAACACCATATATTTT. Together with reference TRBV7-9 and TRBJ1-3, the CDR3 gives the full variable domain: DTGVSQNPRHKITKRGQNVTFRCDPISEHNRLYWYRQTLGQGPEFLTYFQNEAQLEKSRLLSDRFSAERPKGSFSTLEIQRTEQGDSAMYLCASSSRGGNTIYFGEGSWLTVV.